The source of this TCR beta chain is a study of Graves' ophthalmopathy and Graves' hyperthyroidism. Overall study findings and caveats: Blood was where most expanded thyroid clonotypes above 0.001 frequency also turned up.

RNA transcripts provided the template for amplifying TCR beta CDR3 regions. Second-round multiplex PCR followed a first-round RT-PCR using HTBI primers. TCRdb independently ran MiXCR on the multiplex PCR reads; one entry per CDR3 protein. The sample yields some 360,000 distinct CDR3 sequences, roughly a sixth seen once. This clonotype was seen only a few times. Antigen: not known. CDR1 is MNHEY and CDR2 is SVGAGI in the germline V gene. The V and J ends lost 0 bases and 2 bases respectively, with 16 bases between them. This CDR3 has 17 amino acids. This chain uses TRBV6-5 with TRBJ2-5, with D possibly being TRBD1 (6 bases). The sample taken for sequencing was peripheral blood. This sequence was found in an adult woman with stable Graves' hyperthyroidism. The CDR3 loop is CASSYSGGMNPQETQYF. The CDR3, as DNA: TGTGCCAGCAGTTACTCTGGGGGCATGAACCCACAAGAGACCCAGTACTTC.